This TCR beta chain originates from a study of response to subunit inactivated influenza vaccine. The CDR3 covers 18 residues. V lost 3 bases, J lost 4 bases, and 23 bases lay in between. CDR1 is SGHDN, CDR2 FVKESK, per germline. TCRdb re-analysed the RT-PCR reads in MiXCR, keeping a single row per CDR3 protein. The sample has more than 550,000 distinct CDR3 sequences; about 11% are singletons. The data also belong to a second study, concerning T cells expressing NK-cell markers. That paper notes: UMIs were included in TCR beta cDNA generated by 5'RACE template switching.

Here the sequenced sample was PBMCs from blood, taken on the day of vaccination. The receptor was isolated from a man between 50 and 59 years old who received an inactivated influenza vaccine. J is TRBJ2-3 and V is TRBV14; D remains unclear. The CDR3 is CASSHSRGFYLASDTQYF. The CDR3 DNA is TGTGCCAGCAGCCATTCGAGAGGATTTTACCTCGCCTCAGATACGCAGTATTTT.